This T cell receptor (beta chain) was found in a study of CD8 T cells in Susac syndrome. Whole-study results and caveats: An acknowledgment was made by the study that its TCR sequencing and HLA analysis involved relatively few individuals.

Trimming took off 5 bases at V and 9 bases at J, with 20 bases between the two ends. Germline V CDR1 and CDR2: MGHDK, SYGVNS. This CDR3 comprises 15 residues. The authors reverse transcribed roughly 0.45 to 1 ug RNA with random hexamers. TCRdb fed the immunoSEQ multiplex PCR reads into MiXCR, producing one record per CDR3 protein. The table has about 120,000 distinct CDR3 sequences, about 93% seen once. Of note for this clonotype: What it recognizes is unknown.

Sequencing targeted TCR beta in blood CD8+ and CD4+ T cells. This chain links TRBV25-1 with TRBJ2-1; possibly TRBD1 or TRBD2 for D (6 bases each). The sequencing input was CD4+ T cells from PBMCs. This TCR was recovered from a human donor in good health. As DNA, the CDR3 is TGTGCCAGCAGTCTAGGACGACAACGGGGGCTTGAGCAGTTCTTC. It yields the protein CASSLGRQRGLEQFF.